These 8 T cell receptor beta chains were sequenced from one sample in a study of T cells in Graves' hyperthyroidism and ophthalmopathy. TCR beta CDR3 regions were amplified from RNA transcripts. During a first-round RT-PCR of the TCR CDR3, the HTBI primer set was used. TCRdb independently ran MiXCR on the multiplex PCR reads; one entry per CDR3 protein. The sample comprises approximately 360,000 distinct CDR3 sequences, approximately 15% of which are singletons, and about a quarter rests with the top ten. The sample taken for sequencing was blood. These receptors were obtained from a woman aged 18 to 35 with Graves' hyperthyroidism that later progressed to Graves' ophthalmopathy.

This sequence joins TRBV27 and TRBJ1-2; TRBD1 matches 7 bases. CDR3 size: 13 residues. Per germline, CDR1 MNHEY and CDR2 SMNVEV (reference sequence). J was trimmed by 6 bases and V by 3 bases; bases with no gene match: 4. The DNA for the CDR3 is TGTGCCAGCAGTTTGGGACAGTCCCATGGCTACACCTTC. Translating gives CASSLGQSHGYTF.

This sequence joins TRBV15 and TRBJ2-7; TRBD1 aligns across 10 bases. The CDR3 runs to 15 residues. V lost 0 bases, J lost 4 bases, and 3 bases stayed unmatched. Germline V gene data show CDR1 as LNHNV and CDR2 as YYDKDF (reference sequence). CDR3 in DNA: TGTGCCACCAGCAGAGATGGGGGACAGGGGTACGAGCAGTACTTC. This gives the protein CATSRDGGQGYEQYF.

The table lists this clonotype with many counts. The chain couples TRBV5-1 to TRBJ1-1; D is possibly TRBD1 (6 bases). The V end was cut by 5 bases, the J end by 5 bases, with 16 bases between. Germline values: CDR1 SGHRS, CDR2 YFSETQ. The CDR3 length is 14 residues. CDR3 protein: CASSTQGSGTEAFF. As DNA, the CDR3 is TGCGCCAGCAGTACTCAGGGGAGTGGGACTGAAGCTTTCTTT.

This clonotype came up many times. The V call is TRBV12-3 or TRBV12-4, the J call TRBJ2-1, with D unresolved. The CDR3 consists of 15 residues. Trimming took off 1 base at V and 0 bases at J, with 7 bases between the two ends. The CDR3 loop reads CASSLVRVSYNEQFF. For the CDR3, the DNA is TGTGCCAGCAGTTTAGTTCGGGTCTCCTACAATGAGCAGTTCTTC.

Many counts were recorded for this clonotype. The chain has TRBV7-2 and TRBJ2-3, with 11 positions matching TRBD1. Trimming removed 1 base from V and 4 bases from J; junction bases left unmatched: 4. CDR1 SGHTA and CDR2 FQGNSA come from the germline V gene. The CDR3 sequence is 16 residues long. The CDR3 DNA reads as TGTGCCAGCAGCTTAGTGGGGACAGGGGGTGCAGATACGCAGTATTTT. It is translated as CASSLVGTGGADTQYF.

This clonotype was seen many times. The chain carries TRBV11-2 and TRBJ2-3, with D tentatively TRBD1 (6 bases). The CDR3 covers 17 residues. Germline CDR1 reads SGHAT; CDR2 reads FQNNGV. Trimming shortened V by 6 bases and J by 6 bases, and 25 bases separated the two germline ends. The CDR3 here is CASRGMGPGTPSDTQYF. The CDR3 DNA follows: TGTGCCAGCAGAGGTATGGGACCCGGGACACCGTCGGATACGCAGTATTTT.

This clonotype was counted at least ten times. The chain couples TRBV7-9 to TRBJ2-1; D unclear. CDR3 length: 14 residues. Germline assignment: CDR1 SEHNR and CDR2 FQNEAQ (reference sequence). The V gene lost 5 bases and the J gene lost 2 bases, with 10 bases spanning the gap. CDR3 loop: CASSRDQTYNEQFF. The CDR3 DNA reads TGTGCCAGCAGCCGAGACCAGACCTACAATGAGCAGTTCTTC.

This clonotype was found a few times. The chain's CDR3 is CASTGEGTGGYGQFF. Written as DNA, the CDR3 is TGTGCCAGCACCGGGGAGGGGACAGGCGGTTATGGGCAGTTCTTC. V usage is TRBV12-3 or TRBV12-4 and J usage is TRBJ2-1; D possibly corresponds to TRBD1 (8 bases). The ends were cut back, 7 bases at V and 12 bases at J, with 25 bases in the middle. The CDR3 loop spans 15 amino acids.